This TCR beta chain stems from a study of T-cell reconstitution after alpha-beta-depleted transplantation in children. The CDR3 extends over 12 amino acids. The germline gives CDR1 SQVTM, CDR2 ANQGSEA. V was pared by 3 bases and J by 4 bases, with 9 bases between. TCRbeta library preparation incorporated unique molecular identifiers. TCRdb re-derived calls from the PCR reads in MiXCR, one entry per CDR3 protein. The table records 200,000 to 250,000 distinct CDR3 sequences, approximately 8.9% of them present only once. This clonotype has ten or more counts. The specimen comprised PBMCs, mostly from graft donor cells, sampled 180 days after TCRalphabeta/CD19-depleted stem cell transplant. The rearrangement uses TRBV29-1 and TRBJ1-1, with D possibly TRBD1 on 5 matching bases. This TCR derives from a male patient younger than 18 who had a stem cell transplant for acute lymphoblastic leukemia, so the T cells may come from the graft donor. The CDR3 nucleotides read TGCAGCGTTGACGAGGGGTTCACTGAAGCTTTCTTT. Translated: CSVDEGFTEAFF.